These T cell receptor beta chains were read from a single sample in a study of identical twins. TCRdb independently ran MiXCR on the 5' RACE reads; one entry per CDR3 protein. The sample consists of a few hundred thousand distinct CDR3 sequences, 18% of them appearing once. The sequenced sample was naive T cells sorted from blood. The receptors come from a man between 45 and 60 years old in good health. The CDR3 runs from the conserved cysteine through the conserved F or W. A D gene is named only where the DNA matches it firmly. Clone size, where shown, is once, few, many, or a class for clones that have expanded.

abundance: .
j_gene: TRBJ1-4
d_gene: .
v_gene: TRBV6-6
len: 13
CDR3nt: TGTGCCAGCAGTTACTATTTGGATGAAAAACTGTTTTTT
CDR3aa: CASSYYLDEKLFF

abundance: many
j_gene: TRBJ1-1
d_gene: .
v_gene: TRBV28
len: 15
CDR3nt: TGTGCCAGCAGTGGTAGACAGGTCATGAACACTGAAGCTTTCTTT
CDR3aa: CASSGRQVMNTEAFF

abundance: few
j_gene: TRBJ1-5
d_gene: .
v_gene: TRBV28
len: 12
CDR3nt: TGTGCCAGCAGTCAGGGGCATCAGCCCCAGCATTTT
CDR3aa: CASSQGHQPQHF

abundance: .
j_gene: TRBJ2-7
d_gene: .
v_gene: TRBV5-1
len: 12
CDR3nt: TGCGCCAGCAGCTTGAGTCTGGACGAGCAGTACTTC
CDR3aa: CASSLSLDEQYF

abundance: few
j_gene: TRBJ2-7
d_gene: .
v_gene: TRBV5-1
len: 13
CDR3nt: TGCGCCAGCGGAGACCCTCAATCCTACGAGCAGTACTTC
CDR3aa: CASGDPQSYEQYF

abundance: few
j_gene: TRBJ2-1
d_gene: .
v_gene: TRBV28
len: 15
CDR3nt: TGTGCCAGCAGTGTGGGCACAGGGTTTCCCAATGAGCAGTTCTTC
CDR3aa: CASSVGTGFPNEQFF

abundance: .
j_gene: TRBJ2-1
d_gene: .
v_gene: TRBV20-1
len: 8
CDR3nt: TGCAGTGCTAGAGAGCAGTTCTTC
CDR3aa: CSAREQFF

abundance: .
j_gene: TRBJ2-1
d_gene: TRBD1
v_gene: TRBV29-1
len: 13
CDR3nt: TGCAGCGTGGACAGGGTCTCCTACAATGAGCAGTTCTTC
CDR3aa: CSVDRVSYNEQFF

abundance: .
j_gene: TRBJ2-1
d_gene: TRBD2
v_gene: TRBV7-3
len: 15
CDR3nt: TGTGCCAGCAGCCGGAGTGGCGGGAGGGTTGATGAGCAGTTCTTC
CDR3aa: CASSRSGGRVDEQFF

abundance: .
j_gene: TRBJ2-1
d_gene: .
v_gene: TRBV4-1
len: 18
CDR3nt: TGCGCCAGCAGCCAAGAGCCTGTGGGGGCCCACTCCTACAATGAGCAGTTCTTC
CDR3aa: CASSQEPVGAHSYNEQFF

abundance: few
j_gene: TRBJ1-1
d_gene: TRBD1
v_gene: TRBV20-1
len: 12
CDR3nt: TGCAGTTGCAAGTCAGGGGGCACTGAAGCTTTCTTT
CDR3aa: CSCKSGGTEAFF

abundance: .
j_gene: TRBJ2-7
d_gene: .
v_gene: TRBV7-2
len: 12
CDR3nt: TGTGCCAGCAGCAACTTACACGGCGAGCAGTACTTC
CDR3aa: CASSNLHGEQYF

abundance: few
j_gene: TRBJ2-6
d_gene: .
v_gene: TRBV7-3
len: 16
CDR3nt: TGTGCCAGCAGGTACAACAGCCTCTCTGGGGCCAACGTCCTGACTTTC
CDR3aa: CASRYNSLSGANVLTF

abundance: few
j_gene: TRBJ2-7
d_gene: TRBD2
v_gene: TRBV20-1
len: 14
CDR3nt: TGCAGTGCTAGACCTCGAGCGGGGGCGTACGAGCAGTACTTC
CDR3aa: CSARPRAGAYEQYF

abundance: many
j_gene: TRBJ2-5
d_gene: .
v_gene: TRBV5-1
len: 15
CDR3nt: TGCGCCAGCAGCTTAAGAGGGTACCGGGAAGAGACCCAGTACTTC
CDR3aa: CASSLRGYREETQYF

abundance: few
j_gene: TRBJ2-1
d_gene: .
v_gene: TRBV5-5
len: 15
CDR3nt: TGTGCCAGCAGCTATGCAAAGAGCTCCTACAATGAGCAGTTCTTC
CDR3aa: CASSYAKSSYNEQFF

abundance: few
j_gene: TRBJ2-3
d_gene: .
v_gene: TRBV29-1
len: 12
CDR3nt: TGCAGCGTTGGTCTCCTTTTGGGCACGCAGTATTTT
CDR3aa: CSVGLLLGTQYF

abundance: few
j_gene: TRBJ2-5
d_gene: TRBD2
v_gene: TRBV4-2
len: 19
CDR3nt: TGTGCCAGCAGCCGAGAGAGACTAGCGGGAGGGGGTCACCAAGAGACCCAGTACTTC
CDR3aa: CASSRERLAGGGHQETQYF

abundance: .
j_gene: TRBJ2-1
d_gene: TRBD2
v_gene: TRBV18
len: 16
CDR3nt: TGTGCCAGCTCACCCCTAGCGGGGACCTCCTACAATGTGCAGTTCTTC
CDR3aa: CASSPLAGTSYNVQFF

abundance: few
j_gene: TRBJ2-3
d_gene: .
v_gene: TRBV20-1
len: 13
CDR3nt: TGCAGTGCTGAGGGGGATGCGGCAGATACGCAGTATTTT
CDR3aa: CSAEGDAADTQYF

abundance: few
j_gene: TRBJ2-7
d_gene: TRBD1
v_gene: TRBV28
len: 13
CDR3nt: TGTGCCAGCAGGGACAGGGATCCCTACGAGCAGTACTTC
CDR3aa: CASRDRDPYEQYF

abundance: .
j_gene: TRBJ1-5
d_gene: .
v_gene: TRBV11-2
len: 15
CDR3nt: TGTGCCAGCAGCCCGGGGAGGGGTGGCAATCAGCCCCAGCATTTT
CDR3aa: CASSPGRGGNQPQHF